This TCR beta chain was identified in a study of blood T cell repertoires in COVID-19. For the study at large: Italy, Spain and the United States were the sources of the convalescent and acute COVID-19 samples.

Original analysis: Estimated nucleated cell counts came from reference gene primer amplification. Clones were read by immunoSEQ multiplex PCR, and TCRdb kept only the in-frame ones, dropping some. V, J and clone size are those of that table, while D and trimming were read from the DNA. This table holds 110,000 or so clones, less than 85% found once. V shed 3 bases and J shed 7 bases, with 13 bases lying between them. From germline, CDR1 is DFQATT and CDR2 SNEGSKA (reference sequence). The CDR3 loop spans 14 amino acids. This receptor was obtained from a human donor in a cohort sampled during active COVID-19. The source material was peripheral blood. The chain joins TRBV20-1 to TRBJ1-6, with D unclear. CDR3: CSASLAGANSPLHF. CDR3 DNA: TGCAGTGCTAGTTTAGCGGGAGCAAATTCACCCCTCCACTTT.